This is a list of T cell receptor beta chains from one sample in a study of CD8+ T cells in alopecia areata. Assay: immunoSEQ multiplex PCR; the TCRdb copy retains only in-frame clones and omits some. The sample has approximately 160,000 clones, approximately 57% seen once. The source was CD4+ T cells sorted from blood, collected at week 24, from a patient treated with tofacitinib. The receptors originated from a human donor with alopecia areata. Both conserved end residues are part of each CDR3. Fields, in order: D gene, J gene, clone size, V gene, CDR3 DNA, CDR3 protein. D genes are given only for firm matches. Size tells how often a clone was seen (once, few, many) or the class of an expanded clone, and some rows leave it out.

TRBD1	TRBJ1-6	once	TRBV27	TGTGCCAGCAGTAGACAGGGGGATTCACCCCTCCACTTT	CASSRQGDSPLHF
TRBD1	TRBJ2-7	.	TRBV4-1	TGCGCCAGCAGCCAAGATACCGGGACAGGGGTGAGGAACGAGCAGTACTTC	CASSQDTGTGVRNEQYF
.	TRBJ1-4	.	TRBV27	TGTGCCAGCAGCCGACAGCGTACTAATGAAAAACTGTTTTTT	CASSRQRTNEKLFF
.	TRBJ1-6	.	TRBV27	TGTGCCAGCACTTTAAGGGCACGGGGCAGTTCCCTCCACTTT	CASTLRARGSSLHF
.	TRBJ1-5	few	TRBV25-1	TGTGCCAGCAGGGGGGGGCCTAATCAGCCCCAGCATTTT	CASRGGPNQPQHF
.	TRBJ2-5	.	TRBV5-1	TGCGCCAGCAGCGGGGCCGGTCAAGAGACCCAGTACTTC	CASSGAGQETQYF
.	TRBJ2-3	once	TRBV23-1	TGCGCCAGCAGTCCACGGGACGAGGGTGGTGCGCAGTATTTT	CASSPRDEGGAQYF
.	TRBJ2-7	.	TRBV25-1	TGTGCCAGCACCGCGGGACAGCCAACCTACGAGCAGTACTTC	CASTAGQPTYEQYF
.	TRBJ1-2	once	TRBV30	TGTGCCTGGAATACCGGACTGAGCTATGGCTACACCTTC	CAWNTGLSYGYTF
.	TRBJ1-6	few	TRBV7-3	TGTGCCAGCAGCTTATCCCCTCGGAATTCACCCCTCCACTTT	CASSLSPRNSPLHF
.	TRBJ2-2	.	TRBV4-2	TGTGCCAGCAGCCAAGATCGGGGATTGGAGGTCGGGGAGCTGTTTTTT	CASSQDRGLEVGELFF
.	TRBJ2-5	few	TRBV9	TGTGCCAGCAGCGTGACGACAGCCGGAGAGACCCAGTACTTC	CASSVTTAGETQYF
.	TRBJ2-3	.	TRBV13	TGTGCCAGCAGCCCGGGGCGCACAGATACGCAGTATTTT	CASSPGRTDTQYF
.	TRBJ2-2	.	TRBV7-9	TGTGCCAGCAGTAGGACCCCGAACACCGGGGAGCTGTTTTTT	CASSRTPNTGELFF
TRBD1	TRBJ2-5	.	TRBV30	TGTGCCTGGAGCCCCGGGACAGCGTTACAAGAGACCCAGTACTTC	CAWSPGTALQETQYF
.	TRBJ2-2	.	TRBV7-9	TGTGCCAGCAGCTTAGTGGGGATGGACACCGGGGAGCTGTTTTTT	CASSLVGMDTGELFF
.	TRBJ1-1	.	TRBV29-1	TGCAGCGTTCAGACCGCCGCAAACACTGAAGCTTTCTTT	CSVQTAANTEAFF
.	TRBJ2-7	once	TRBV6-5	TGTGCCAGCAGTTACCATGAGGAGTATTACGAGCAGTACTTC	CASSYHEEYYEQYF
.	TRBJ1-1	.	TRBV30	TGTGCCTGGAGTGTACTCGGGGGCCCGTTGAACACTGAAGCTTTCTTT	CAWSVLGGPLNTEAFF
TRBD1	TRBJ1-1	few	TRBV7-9	TGTGCCAGCAGCCGGACCTCAGGGGGAGGCACTGAAGCTTTCTTT	CASSRTSGGGTEAFF
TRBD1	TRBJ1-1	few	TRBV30	TGTGCCTTATACAGGGGGCTGGCTGAAGCTTTCTTT	CALYRGLAEAFF
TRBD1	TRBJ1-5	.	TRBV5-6	TGTGCCAGCAGCTTGTTGGGACAGGAGATCAATCAGCCCCAGCATTTT	CASSLLGQEINQPQHF
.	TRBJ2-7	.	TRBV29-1	TGCAGCGCCCTTGTGCGGGACGGCAACGAGCAGTACTTC	CSALVRDGNEQYF
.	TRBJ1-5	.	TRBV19	TGTGCCAGTACCGTCCGGTCGACAGTTAGTAGCAATCAGCCCCAGCATTTT	CASTVRSTVSSNQPQHF
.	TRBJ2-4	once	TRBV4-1	TGCGCCAGCAGCCAAGAAGCTGAACAGAACATTCAGTACTTC	CASSQEAEQNIQYF
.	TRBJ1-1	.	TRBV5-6	TGTGCCAGCAGCTTCCGCGGGGTAGGGGTGTCTGAAGCTTTCTTT	CASSFRGVGVSEAFF
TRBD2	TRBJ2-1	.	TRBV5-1	TGCGCCAGCAGCTTGGTGCGGGGGGGCCGCAATGAGCAGTTCTTC	CASSLVRGGRNEQFF
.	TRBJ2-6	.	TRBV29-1	TGCAGCGTCGGCAGCAGTTTCTCTGGGGCCAACGTCCTGACTTTC	CSVGSSFSGANVLTF
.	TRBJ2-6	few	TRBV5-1	TGCGCCAGCAGCTATGGCGGAGCCTCTGGGGCCAACGTCCTGACTTTC	CASSYGGASGANVLTF
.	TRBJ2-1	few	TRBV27	TGTGCCAGCACCCGTGTGGGGGACTACAATGAGCAGTTCTTC	CASTRVGDYNEQFF
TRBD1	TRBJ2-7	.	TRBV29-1	TGCAGCGCCGGACAGGGGGATACCTACGAGCAGTACTTC	CSAGQGDTYEQYF
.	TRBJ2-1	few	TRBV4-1	TGCGCCAGCAGCCAACTTTCGATTGGGAGTGAGCAGTTCTTC	CASSQLSIGSEQFF
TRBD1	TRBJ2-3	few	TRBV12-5	TGTGCTAGTGGCCGCGGACAGGGTGTGGTGTATTTT	CASGRGQGVVYF
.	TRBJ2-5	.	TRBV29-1	TGCAGCGTTGGAGGAGGGGGAGAGACCCAGTACTTC	CSVGGGGETQYF
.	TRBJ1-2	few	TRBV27	TGTGCCAGCAGTTTCCGCGGGGCGTATGGCTACACCTTC	CASSFRGAYGYTF
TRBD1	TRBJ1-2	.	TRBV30	TGTGCCTGGCCCTCCGGGACAGGGGTTCTTCGGGGCTACACCTTC	CAWPSGTGVLRGYTF
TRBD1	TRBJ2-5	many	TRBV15	TGTGCCACCAGCGGTACAGGGGGCGAAGAGACCCAGTACTTC	CATSGTGGEETQYF
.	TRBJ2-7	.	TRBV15	TGTGCCACCAGCAGAGATCCCACAGGCACCTACGAGCAGTACTTC	CATSRDPTGTYEQYF
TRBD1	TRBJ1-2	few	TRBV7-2	TGTGCCAGCAGCTTAGGGACAGGGGGCCTCTATGGCTACACCTTC	CASSLGTGGLYGYTF
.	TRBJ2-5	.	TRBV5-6	TGTGCCAGCAGCTTCGACACTAACCAAGAGACCCAGTACTTC	CASSFDTNQETQYF
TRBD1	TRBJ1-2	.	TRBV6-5	TGTGCCAGCAGTCGGACAGGGCGAAACTATGGCTACACCTTC	CASSRTGRNYGYTF
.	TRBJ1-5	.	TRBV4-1	TGCGCCAGCAGCCAAGGGCCGGACCCCAGTCAGCCCCAGCATTTT	CASSQGPDPSQPQHF
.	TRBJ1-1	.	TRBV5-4	TGTGCCAGCAGCTGGGTCAGGCAGGAAGCTTTCTTT	CASSWVRQEAFF
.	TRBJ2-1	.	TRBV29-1	TGCAGCTCCGACCTGAACAATGAGCAGTTCTTC	CSSDLNNEQFF
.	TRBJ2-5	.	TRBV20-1	TGCAGTGCTAGCGCTAAAGAGACCCAGTACTTC	CSASAKETQYF
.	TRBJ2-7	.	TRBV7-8	TGTGCCAGCAGCTTAGCCCGGGGCACCGACTACGAGCAGTACTTC	CASSLARGTDYEQYF
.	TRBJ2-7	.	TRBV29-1	TGCAGCGTATCAGGGGGGAGGTACGAGCAGTACTTC	CSVSGGRYEQYF
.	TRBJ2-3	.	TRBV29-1	TGCAGCGTCTTACTTTCCACAGATACGCAGTATTTT	CSVLLSTDTQYF
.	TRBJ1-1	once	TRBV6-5	TGTGCCAGCAGTCCCCTTTCGGAGAACACTGAAGCTTTCTTT	CASSPLSENTEAFF
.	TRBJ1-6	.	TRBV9	TGTGCCAGCAGCGTCAATAATTCACCCCTCCACTTT	CASSVNNSPLHF
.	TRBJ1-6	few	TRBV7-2	TGTGCCAGCAGCTTAACCCTTGACAGGCTGAATTCACCCCTCCACTTT	CASSLTLDRLNSPLHF
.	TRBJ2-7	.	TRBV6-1	TGTGCCAGCAGGGCGAATTACGGCGAGCAGTACTTC	CASRANYGEQYF
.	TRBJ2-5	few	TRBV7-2	TGTGCCAGCAGCCGGGGTGTCCAAGAGACCCAGTACTTC	CASSRGVQETQYF
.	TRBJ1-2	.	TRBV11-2	TGTGCCAGCAGCTTAAGTTCCATCCAAAGCTATGGCTACACCTTC	CASSLSSIQSYGYTF
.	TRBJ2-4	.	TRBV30	TGTGCCTGGAGTACTACGGGGAACATTCAGTACTTC	CAWSTTGNIQYF